The 26 T cell receptor beta chains reported below all come from one sample, sequenced in a study of vaccination and CD4 T cells after COVID-19. Treatment here: approximately nine-day PBMC culture with coronavirus spike peptide pools or control peptides (ViraFEST assay). The antigens of these receptors remain unknown. With the Oncomine TCR Beta short-read assay, DNA from cultured CD4+ T cells was sequenced. Using its own MiXCR run on the PCR reads, TCRdb lists one record per CDR3 protein. The table has around 20,000 distinct CDR3 sequences, approximately 46% seen once; the top ten hold roughly 6.3%. The sequencing used CD4+ T cells from blood, cultured in vitro, collected before SARS-CoV-2 vaccination. The source of these receptors is a human donor who had recovered from COVID-19.

This clonotype appeared a few times. This sequence joins TRBV7-2 and TRBJ2-7, with D uncertain. Germline CDR1 is SGHTA and CDR2 is FQGNSA. Trimming took 1 base from V and 5 from J, leaving 3 bases between them. This CDR3 has 11 residues. The CDR3 protein is CASSLEHEQYF. The CDR3 DNA follows: TGTGCCAGCAGCTTAGAACACGAGCAGTACTTC.

The chain carries TRBV7-3 and TRBJ1-1; D is perhaps TRBD1 (5 bases). Between the trimmed V and J ends, which lost 0 bases and 8 bases, there was a span of 10 bases. CDR3 length equals 13 residues. The germline V gene has CDR1 SGHTA and CDR2 FQGTGA. The CDR3 bases are TGTGCCAGCAGCTTAACACAGGTATCAGAAGCTTTCTTT. Translating it yields CASSLTQVSEAFF.

The gene calls are TRBV6-2 or TRBV6-3 and TRBJ1-1; weak D call: TRBD1 (6 bases). V was shortened by 2 bases and J by 4 bases, with 11 bases between the two germline ends. Germline values: CDR1 MNHEY, CDR2 SVGEGT. This CDR3 spans 14 amino acids. The CDR3 loop reads CASSYEGGSTEAFF. CDR3 coding DNA: TGTGCCAGCAGTTACGAGGGGGGTTCCACTGAAGCTTTCTTT.

The chain recombines TRBV5-1 with TRBJ2-5; 16 nucleotides line up with TRBD2. The V gene end was trimmed by 3 bases and the J gene end by 4 bases; junction bases not matched to a gene: 9. This CDR3 is 18 amino acids long. The germline CDR1 and CDR2 sequences are SGHRS and YFSETQ. The CDR3 DNA sequence: TGCGCCAGCAGCTCGGGACTAGCGGGAGGGCCCTCCGGAGAGACCCAGTACTTC. Its translation is CASSSGLAGGPSGETQYF.

The chain employs TRBV2 and TRBJ1-6; a possible D gene is TRBD1 (5 bases). Germline assignment: CDR1 SNHLY and CDR2 FYNNEI. The CDR3 consists of 16 residues. Trimming cost V 6 bases and J 0 bases, with 12 bases left between them. The CDR3 protein is CASSLQASSYNSPLHF. In DNA, the CDR3 is TGTGCCAGCAGCTTACAGGCGAGCTCCTATAATTCACCCCTCCACTTT.

This clonotype has a handful of counts. The V call is TRBV11-3, the J call TRBJ2-7, with D tentatively TRBD1 (7 bases). The CDR3 sequence is 13 residues long. V gave up 8 bases and J gave up 4 bases, with 15 bases separating them. Germline lookup yields CDR1 SGHNT and CDR2 YENEEA. The CDR3 DNA reads TGTGCCAGCGGATCCAGGGGGGTTTACGAGCAGTACTTC. It codes for CASGSRGVYEQYF.

This clonotype appeared a few times. The V and J genes are TRBV6-5 and TRBJ2-7, with TRBD1 matching 8 bases. V gave up 2 bases and J gave up 6 bases; unmatched junction bases: 6. Germline V lookup: CDR1 MNHEY, CDR2 SVGAGI. The CDR3 runs to 14 residues. This CDR3 is CASSYADREAEQYF. The CDR3 DNA reads as TGTGCCAGCAGTTACGCGGACAGGGAGGCCGAGCAGTACTTC.

This clonotype was detected a few times. The chain links TRBV6-5 to TRBJ1-1; D might be TRBD1 (6 bases). Germline CDR1 is MNHEY and CDR2 is SVGAGI. The CDR3 extends over 14 amino acids. Deletions cut 4 bases from V and 6 bases from J, with 15 bases between. CDR3 protein: CASSLTGGGAEAFF. The CDR3 DNA is TGTGCCAGCAGTTTGACAGGCGGGGGAGCTGAAGCTTTCTTT.

CDR3 DNA sequence: TGTGCCAGTAGGAAGGACAGCACAGATACGCAGTATTTT. Translated, it gives CASRKDSTDTQYF. The V and J genes are TRBV19 and TRBJ2-3, with D unresolved. The CDR3 covers 13 residues. From germline, CDR1 is LNHDA and CDR2 SQIVND (reference sequence). V gave up 6 bases and J gave up 0 bases, with 7 bases separating them.

The chain carries TRBV24-1 and TRBJ2-7, with unresolved D. The CDR3 spans 15 residues. CDR1 KGHDR and CDR2 SFDVKD come from the germline V gene. The ends were cut back, 5 bases at V and 2 bases at J, with 15 bases in the middle. The CDR3 region is CATSGSLLETYEQYF. Written as DNA, the CDR3 is TGTGCCACCAGTGGCTCCCTACTCGAGACCTACGAGCAGTACTTC.

J is TRBJ2-2 and V is TRBV4-2, with D perhaps given as TRBD1 or TRBD2 (6 bases each). V was cut by 1 base and J by 3 bases, with 12 bases left in between. The CDR3 totals 16 residues. CDR1 is LGHNA and CDR2 is YNFKEQ in the germline V gene. The CDR3 sequence: CASSQGLRGDTGELFF. In DNA form, the CDR3 reads TGTGCCAGCAGCCAAGGACTGAGGGGGGACACCGGGGAGCTGTTTTTT.

The chain is built from TRBV6-1 and TRBJ1-2, with D maybe TRBD1 (6 bases). Trimming stripped 6 bases from V and 2 bases from J, with 7 bases between. Germline lookup yields CDR1 MNHNS and CDR2 SASEGT. The CDR3 is 12 amino acids. The CDR3 region has the DNA TGTGCCAGCAGACAGGGAAACTATGGCTACACCTTC. Translation gives CASRQGNYGYTF.

The rearrangement joins TRBV7-8 to TRBJ2-3; TRBD2 aligns across 9 bases. Germline loops: CDR1 SGHVS, CDR2 FQNEAQ. This CDR3 spans 17 amino acids. Trimming took 3 bases from V and 0 from J; bases not matched to a gene: 7. CDR3 nucleotide sequence: TGTGCCAGCAGCTTTCTAGCGGGGAGCCGTAGCACAGATACGCAGTATTTT. Residues: CASSFLAGSRSTDTQYF. The full variable domain, its missing parts supplied by reference TRBV7-8 and TRBJ2-3, is GAGVSQSPRYKVAKRGQDVALRCDPISGHVSLFWYQQALGQGPEFLTYFQNEAQLDKSGLPSDRFFAERPEGSVSTLKIQRTQQEDSAVYLCASSFLAGSRSTDTQYFGPGTRLTVL.

This clonotype came up a few times. The chain recombines TRBV7-8 with TRBJ2-5; tentative D call: TRBD1 (6 bases). The CDR3 spans 13 residues. Germline CDR1 and CDR2: SGHVS and FQNEAQ. The ends were cut back, 2 bases at V and 5 bases at J, with 9 bases in the middle. The CDR3 DNA reads as TGTGCCAGCAGCTTACAGGGGCGGGAGACCCAGTACTTC. This encodes CASSLQGRETQYF. The whole variable domain, filled in from reference TRBV7-8 and TRBJ2-5, reads GAGVSQSPRYKVAKRGQDVALRCDPISGHVSLFWYQQALGQGPEFLTYFQNEAQLDKSGLPSDRFFAERPEGSVSTLKIQRTQQEDSAVYLCASSLQGRETQYFGPGTRLLVL.

The V gene is TRBV7-2, the J gene TRBJ1-1, with D perhaps matching TRBD1 (5 bases). The CDR3 loop spans 14 amino acids. V lost 3 bases and J lost 5, with 13 bases in between. Germline V gene data show CDR1 as SGHTA and CDR2 as FQGNSA. CDR3 in amino acids: CASSLGREGTEAFF. DNA of the CDR3: TGTGCCAGCAGCTTGGGGCGGGAGGGGACTGAAGCTTTCTTT.

This clonotype was counted between two and nine times. V gene TRBV27 combines with J gene TRBJ2-7; TRBD2 matches 11 bases. J gave up 2 bases and V 5 bases, and 17 bases lay outside the gene matches. The CDR3 is made up of 19 amino acids. Germline-derived CDR1 and CDR2 are MNHEY and SMNVEV (reference sequence). The CDR3 sequence is CASSPGGLADPKLTYEQYF. The CDR3, as DNA: TGTGCCAGCAGTCCCGGGGGACTAGCGGACCCGAAGCTCACCTACGAGCAGTACTTC.

This clonotype was seen more than once but under ten times. CDR3 amino acids: CASSLGRGPYEQYF. CDR3 sequence (DNA): TGTGCCAGCAGCCTCGGCAGGGGGCCCTACGAGCAGTACTTC. The V call is TRBV6-2 or TRBV6-3, the J call TRBJ2-7; 8 nucleotides agree with TRBD1. Germline V gene data show CDR1 as MNHEY and CDR2 as SVGEGT. The CDR3 runs to 14 residues. The J segment lost 2 bases and the V segment lost 6 bases, leaving 6 bases of the junction unmatched.

This clonotype was detected only a few times. This chain joins TRBV6-5 and TRBJ2-1; D is possibly TRBD1 (6 bases). This CDR3 comprises 14 residues. V lost 2 bases and J lost 7, with 12 bases in between. Germline values: CDR1 MNHEY, CDR2 SVGAGI. The CDR3 DNA follows: TGTGCCAGCAGTTACCCTTCAGGGGCGAATGAGCAGTTCTTC. It translates to CASSYPSGANEQFF.

The chain combines TRBV20-1 with TRBJ2-7, with D unclear. Trimming removed 3 bases from V and 13 bases from J, with 19 bases in between. CDR1 is DFQATT, CDR2 SNEGSKA, per germline (reference sequence). There are 12 residues in the CDR3. CDR3 amino acids: CSARRSGLTLYF. Written as DNA, the CDR3 is TGCAGTGCTAGGCGATCGGGCCTGACCCTTTACTTC.

V is TRBV7-9 and J is TRBJ2-5; 10 positions match TRBD2. J lost 0 bases, V lost 5 bases, and 9 bases had no gene match. Germline CDR1 is SEHNR and CDR2 is FQNEAQ (reference sequence). The CDR3 contains 17 residues. The CDR3 DNA reads TGTGCCAGCAGCGCTAGGACTAGCGGAAAGTACCAAGAGACCCAGTACTTC. Translating it yields CASSARTSGKYQETQYF.

The gene calls are TRBV6-5 and TRBJ2-1; D is perhaps TRBD2 (6 bases). This CDR3 comprises 14 residues. V shed 2 bases and J shed 8 bases, with 13 bases lying between them. Germline V gene data show CDR1 as MNHEY and CDR2 as SVGAGI. For the CDR3, the DNA is TGTGCCAGCAGTTACCGCGGGGAAGGCGATGAGCAGTTCTTC. Translated, it gives CASSYRGEGDEQFF.

The J gene is TRBJ1-5, the V gene TRBV10-2, with D perhaps TRBD1 (6 bases). Trimming removed 8 bases from V and 2 bases from J, with 13 bases in between. The germline CDR1 and CDR2 sequences are WSHSY and SAAADI. The CDR3 is 14 residues long. CDR3 sequence (DNA): TGCGCCAGCCAAGGGGGTATCGGCAATCAGCCCCAGCATTTT. As protein: CASQGGIGNQPQHF.

The chain combines TRBV7-8 with TRBJ1-1; D is possibly TRBD1 (5 bases). The CDR3 totals 15 residues. Germline values: CDR1 SGHVS, CDR2 FQNEAQ. Trimming left V 3 bases short and J 1 base short, with 12 bases between. The CDR3 region has the DNA TGTGCCAGCAGCTTCACGGACGGGGCGAACACTGAAGCTTTCTTT. Its protein is CASSFTDGANTEAFF.

The chain couples TRBV7-9 to TRBJ1-5; D uncertain. CDR3 length equals 12 residues. The V end lost 1 base, the J end lost 6 bases, and 4 bases lay between the germline ends. Per the germline V gene, CDR1 is SEHNR and CDR2 is FQNEAQ (reference sequence). The chain's CDR3 is CASSLESQPQHF. In DNA form, the CDR3 reads TGTGCCAGCAGCTTAGAATCTCAGCCCCAGCATTTT.

The chain uses TRBV19 and TRBJ1-1; D ambiguous. In germline, CDR1 is LNHDA, CDR2 SQIVND (reference sequence). The CDR3 covers 13 residues. The germline V and J ends were trimmed by 4 bases and 0 bases, with 6 bases remaining between them. CDR3 nucleotides: TGTGCCAGTAGTACCACAGTGAACACTGAAGCTTTCTTT. It codes for CASSTTVNTEAFF.

This chain links TRBV12-3 or TRBV12-4 with TRBJ1-2, with 7 bases aligning to TRBD1. This CDR3 region has 15 residues. Trimming took 5 bases from V and 4 from J; bases not matched to a gene: 10. CDR3 bases: TGTGCCAGCAGTCCAACAGGGGCAGGCTCCTATGGCTACACCTTC. This gives the protein CASSPTGAGSYGYTF.